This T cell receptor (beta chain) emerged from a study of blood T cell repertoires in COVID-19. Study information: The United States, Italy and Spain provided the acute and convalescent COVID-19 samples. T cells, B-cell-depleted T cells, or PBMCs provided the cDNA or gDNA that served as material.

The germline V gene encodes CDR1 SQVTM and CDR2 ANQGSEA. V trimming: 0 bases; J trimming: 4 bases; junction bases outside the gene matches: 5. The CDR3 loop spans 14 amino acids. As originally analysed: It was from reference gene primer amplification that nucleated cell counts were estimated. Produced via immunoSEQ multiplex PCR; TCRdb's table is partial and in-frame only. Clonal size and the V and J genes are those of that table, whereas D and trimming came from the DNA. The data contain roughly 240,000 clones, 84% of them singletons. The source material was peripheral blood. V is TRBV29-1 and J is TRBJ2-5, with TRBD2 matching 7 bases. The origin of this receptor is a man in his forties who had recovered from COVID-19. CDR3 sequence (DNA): TGCAGCGTTGAAGATAATGGCGGGGGAGAGACCCAGTACTTC. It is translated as CSVEDNGGGETQYF.